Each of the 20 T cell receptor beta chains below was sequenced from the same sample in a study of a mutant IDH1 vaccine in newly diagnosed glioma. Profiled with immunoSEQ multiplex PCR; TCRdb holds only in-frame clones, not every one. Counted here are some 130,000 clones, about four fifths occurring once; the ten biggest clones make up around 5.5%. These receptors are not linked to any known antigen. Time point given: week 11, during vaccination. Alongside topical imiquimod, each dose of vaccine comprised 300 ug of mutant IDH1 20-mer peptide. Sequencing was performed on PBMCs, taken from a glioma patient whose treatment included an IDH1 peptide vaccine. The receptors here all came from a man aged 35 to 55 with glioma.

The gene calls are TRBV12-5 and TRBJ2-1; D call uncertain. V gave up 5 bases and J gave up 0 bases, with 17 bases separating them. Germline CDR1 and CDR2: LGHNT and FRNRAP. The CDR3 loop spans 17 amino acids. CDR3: CASGPGQKWGSYNEQFF. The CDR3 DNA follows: TGTGCTAGTGGTCCCGGGCAAAAATGGGGCTCCTACAATGAGCAGTTCTTC.

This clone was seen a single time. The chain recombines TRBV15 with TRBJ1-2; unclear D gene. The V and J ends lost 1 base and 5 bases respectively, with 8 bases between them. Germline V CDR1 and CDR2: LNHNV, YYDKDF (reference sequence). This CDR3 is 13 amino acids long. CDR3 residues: CATSRGGTYGYTF. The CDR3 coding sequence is TGTGCCACCAGCAGAGGGGGAACGTATGGCTACACCTTC.

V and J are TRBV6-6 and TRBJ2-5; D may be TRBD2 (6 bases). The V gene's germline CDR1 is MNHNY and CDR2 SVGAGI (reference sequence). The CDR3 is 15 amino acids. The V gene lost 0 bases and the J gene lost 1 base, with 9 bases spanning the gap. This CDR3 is CASSYSGGTQETQYF. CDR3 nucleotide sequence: TGTGCCAGCAGTTACTCCGGGGGTACCCAAGAGACCCAGTACTTC.

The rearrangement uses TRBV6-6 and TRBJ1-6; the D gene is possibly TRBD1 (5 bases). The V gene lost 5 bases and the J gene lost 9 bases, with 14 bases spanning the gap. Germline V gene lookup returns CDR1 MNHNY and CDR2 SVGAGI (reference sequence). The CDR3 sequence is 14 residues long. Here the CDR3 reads CASSSFGGGSPLHF. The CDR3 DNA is TGTGCCAGCAGTAGCTTTGGGGGTGGTTCACCCCTCCACTTT.

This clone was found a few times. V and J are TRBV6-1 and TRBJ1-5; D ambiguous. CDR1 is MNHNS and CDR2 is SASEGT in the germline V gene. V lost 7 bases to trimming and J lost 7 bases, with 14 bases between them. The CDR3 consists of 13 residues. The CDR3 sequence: CASTVRVEQPQHF. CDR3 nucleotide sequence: TGTGCCAGCACCGTCCGGGTCGAACAGCCCCAGCATTTT.

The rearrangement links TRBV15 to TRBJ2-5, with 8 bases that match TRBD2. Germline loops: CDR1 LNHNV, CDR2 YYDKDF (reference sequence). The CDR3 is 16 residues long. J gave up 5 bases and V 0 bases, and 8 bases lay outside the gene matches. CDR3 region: CATSREGLAGGETQYF. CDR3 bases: TGTGCCACCAGCAGAGAAGGACTAGCCGGGGGGGAGACCCAGTACTTC. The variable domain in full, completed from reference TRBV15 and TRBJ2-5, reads DAMVIQNPRYQVTQFGKPVTLSCSQTLNHNVMYWYQQKSSQAPKLLFHYYDKDFNNEADTPDNFQSRRPNTSFCFLDIRSPGLGDTAMYLCATSREGLAGGETQYFGPGTRLLVL.

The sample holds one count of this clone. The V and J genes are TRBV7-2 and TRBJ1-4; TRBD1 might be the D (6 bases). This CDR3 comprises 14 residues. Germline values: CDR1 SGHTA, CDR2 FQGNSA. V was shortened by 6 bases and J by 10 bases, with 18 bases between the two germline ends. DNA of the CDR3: TGTGCCAGCAGGAGAGGAACGGGGGCGGGAAAACTGTTTTTT. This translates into CASRRGTGAGKLFF. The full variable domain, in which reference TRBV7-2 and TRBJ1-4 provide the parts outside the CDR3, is GAGVSQSPSNKVTEKGKDVELRCDPISGHTALYWYRQSLGQGLEFLIYFQGNSAPDKSGLPSDRFSAERTGGSVSTLTIQRTQQEDSAVYLCASRRGTGAGKLFFGSGTQLSVL.

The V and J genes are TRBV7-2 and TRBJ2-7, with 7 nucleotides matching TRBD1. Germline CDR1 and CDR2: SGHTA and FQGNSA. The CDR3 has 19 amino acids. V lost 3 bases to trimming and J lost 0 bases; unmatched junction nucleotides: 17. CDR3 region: CASSFRSRLRDSVSYEQYF. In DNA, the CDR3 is TGTGCCAGCAGCTTTCGAAGTCGACTTAGGGACAGCGTCTCCTACGAGCAGTACTTC.

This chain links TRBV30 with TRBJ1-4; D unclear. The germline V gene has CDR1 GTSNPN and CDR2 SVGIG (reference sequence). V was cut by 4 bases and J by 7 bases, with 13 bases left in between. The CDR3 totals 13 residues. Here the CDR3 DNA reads TGTGCCTGGACTATCCCGGGAGGTGAAAAACTGTTTTTT. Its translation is CAWTIPGGEKLFF.

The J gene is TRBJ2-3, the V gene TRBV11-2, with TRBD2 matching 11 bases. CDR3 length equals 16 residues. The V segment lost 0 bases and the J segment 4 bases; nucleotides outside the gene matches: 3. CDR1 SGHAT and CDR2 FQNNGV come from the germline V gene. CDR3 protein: CASSLDLGLAADTQYF. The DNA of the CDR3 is TGTGCCAGCAGCTTAGATCTGGGACTAGCGGCAGATACGCAGTATTTT.

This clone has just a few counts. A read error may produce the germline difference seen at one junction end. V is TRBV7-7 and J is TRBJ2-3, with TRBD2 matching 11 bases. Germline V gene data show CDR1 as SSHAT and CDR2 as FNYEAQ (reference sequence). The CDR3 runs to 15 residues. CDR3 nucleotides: TGTGCTAGCAGCGTGGGGACTAGCGGTGTAGGTACGCAGTATTTT. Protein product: CASSVGTSGVGTQYF. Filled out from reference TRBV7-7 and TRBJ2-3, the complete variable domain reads GAGVSQSPRYKVTKRGQDVTLRCDPISSHATLYWYQQALGQGPEFLTYFNYEAQPDKSGLPSDRFSAERPEGSISTLTIQRTEQRDSAMYRCASSVGTSGVGTQYFGPGTRLTVL.

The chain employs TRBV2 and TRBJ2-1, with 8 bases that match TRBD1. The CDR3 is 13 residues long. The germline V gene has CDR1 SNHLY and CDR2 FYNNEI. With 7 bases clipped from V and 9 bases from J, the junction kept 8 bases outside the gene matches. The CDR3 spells CASNQGAQVEQFF. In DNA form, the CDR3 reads TGTGCCAGCAATCAGGGGGCGCAGGTTGAGCAGTTCTTC.

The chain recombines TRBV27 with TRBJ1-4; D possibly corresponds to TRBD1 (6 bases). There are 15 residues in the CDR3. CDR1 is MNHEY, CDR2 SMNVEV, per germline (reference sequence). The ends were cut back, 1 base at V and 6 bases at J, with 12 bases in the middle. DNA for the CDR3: TGTGCCAGCAGTTTATTCAGGGGTAGATATGAAAAACTGTTTTTT. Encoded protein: CASSLFRGRYEKLFF. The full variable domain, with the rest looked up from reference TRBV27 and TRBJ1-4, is EAQVTQNPRYLITVTGKKLTVTCSQNMNHEYMSWYRQDPGLGLRQIYYSMNVEVTDKGDVPEGYKVSRKEKRNFPLILESPSPNQTSLYFCASSLFRGRYEKLFFGSGTQLSVL.

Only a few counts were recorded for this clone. CDR3 residues: CASSMKGSSNQPQHF. The CDR3 region has the DNA TGTGCCAGTAGTATGAAGGGATCAAGCAATCAGCCCCAGCATTTT. The chain combines TRBV19 with TRBJ1-5; D is undetermined. Germline V lookup: CDR1 LNHDA, CDR2 SQIVND (reference sequence). The V and J ends lost 3 bases and 1 base respectively, with 10 bases between them. The CDR3 consists of 15 residues.

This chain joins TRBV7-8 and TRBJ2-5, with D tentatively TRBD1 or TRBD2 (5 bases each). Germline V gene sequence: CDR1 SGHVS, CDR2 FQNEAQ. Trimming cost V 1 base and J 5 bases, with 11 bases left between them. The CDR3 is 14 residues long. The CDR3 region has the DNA TGTGCCAGCAGCTTAGACAGGACTGAGGAGACCCAGTACTTC. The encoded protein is CASSLDRTEETQYF.

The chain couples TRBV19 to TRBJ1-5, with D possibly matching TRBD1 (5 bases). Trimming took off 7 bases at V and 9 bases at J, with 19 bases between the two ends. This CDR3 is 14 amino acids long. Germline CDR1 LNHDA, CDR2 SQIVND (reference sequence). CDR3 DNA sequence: TGTGCCAGTACCTCCGTTTGGGGGGATTGGCCCCAGCATTTT. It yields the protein CASTSVWGDWPQHF.

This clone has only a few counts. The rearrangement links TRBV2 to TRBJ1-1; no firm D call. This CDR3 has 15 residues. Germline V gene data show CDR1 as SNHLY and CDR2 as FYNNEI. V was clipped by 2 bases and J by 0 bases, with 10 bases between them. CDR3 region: CASSERNSMNTEAFF. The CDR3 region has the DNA TGTGCCAGCAGTGAACGGAACAGCATGAACACTGAAGCTTTCTTT.

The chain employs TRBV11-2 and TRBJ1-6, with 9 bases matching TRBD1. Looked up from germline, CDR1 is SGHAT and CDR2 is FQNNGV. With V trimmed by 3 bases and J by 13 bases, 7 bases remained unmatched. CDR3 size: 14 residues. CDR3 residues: CASSFEGQGVPLHF. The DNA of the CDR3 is TGTGCCAGCAGCTTCGAGGGACAGGGTGTCCCCCTCCACTTT.

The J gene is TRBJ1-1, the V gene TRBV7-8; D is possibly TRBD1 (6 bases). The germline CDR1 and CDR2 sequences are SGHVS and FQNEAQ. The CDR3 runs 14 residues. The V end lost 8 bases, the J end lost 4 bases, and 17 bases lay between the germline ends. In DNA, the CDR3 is TGTGCCAGCTCTCCCCGGACAGTCATCACTGAAGCTTTCTTT. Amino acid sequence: CASSPRTVITEAFF.

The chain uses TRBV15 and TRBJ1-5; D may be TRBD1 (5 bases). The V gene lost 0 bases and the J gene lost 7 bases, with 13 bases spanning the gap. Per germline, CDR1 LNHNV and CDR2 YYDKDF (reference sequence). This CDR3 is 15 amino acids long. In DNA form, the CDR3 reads TGTGCCACCAGCAGAGATTTGCCGGGGGGACAGCCCCAGCATTTT. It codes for CATSRDLPGGQPQHF.